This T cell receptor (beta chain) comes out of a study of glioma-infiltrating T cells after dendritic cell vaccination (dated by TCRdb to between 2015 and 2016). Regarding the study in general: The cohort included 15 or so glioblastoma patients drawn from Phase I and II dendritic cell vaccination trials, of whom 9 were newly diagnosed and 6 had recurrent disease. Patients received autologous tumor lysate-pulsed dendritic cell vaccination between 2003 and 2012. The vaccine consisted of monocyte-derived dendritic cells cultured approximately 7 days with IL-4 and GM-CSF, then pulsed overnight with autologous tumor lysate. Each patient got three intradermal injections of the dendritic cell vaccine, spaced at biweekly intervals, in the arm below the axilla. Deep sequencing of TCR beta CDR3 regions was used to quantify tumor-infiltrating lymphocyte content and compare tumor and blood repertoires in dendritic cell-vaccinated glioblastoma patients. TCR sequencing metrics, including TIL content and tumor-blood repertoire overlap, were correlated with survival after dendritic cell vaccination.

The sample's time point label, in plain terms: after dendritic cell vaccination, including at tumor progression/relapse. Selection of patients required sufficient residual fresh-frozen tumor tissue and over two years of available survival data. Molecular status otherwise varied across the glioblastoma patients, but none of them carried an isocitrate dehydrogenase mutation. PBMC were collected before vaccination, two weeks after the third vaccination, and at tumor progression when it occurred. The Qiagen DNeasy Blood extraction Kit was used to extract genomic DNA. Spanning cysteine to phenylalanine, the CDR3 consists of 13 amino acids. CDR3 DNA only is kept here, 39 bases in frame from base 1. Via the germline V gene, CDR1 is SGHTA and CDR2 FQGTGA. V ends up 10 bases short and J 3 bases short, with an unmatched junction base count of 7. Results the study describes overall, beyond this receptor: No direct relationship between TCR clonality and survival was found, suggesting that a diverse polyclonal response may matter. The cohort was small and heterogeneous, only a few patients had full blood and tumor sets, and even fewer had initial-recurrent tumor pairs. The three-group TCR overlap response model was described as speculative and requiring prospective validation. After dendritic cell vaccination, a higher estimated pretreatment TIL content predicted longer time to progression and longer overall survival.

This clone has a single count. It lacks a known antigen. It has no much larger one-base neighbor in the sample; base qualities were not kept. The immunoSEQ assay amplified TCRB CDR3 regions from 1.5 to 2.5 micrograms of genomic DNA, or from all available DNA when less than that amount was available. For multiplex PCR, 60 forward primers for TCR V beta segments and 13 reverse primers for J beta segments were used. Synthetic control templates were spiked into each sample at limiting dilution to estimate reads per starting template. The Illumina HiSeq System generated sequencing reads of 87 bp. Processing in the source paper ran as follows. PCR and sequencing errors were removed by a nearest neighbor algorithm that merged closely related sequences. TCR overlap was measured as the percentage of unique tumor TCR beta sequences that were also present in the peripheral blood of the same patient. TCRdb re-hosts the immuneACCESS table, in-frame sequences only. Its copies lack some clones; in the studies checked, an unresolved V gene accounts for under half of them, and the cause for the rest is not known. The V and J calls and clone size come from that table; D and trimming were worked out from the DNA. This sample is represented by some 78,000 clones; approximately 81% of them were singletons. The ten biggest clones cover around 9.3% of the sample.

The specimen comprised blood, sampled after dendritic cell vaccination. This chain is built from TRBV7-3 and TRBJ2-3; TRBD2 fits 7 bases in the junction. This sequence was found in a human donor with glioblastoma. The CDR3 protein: CATRGDSTDTQYF. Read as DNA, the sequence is TGTGCCACCCGGGGGGATTCGACAGATACGCAGTATTTT. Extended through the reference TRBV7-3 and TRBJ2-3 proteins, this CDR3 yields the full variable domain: GAGVSQTPSNKVTEKGKYVELRCDPISGHTALYWYRQSLGQGPEFLIYFQGTGAADDSGLPNDRFFAVRPEGSVSTLKIQRTERGDSAVYLCATRGDSTDTQYFGPGTRLTVL.